This entry describes one T cell receptor (beta chain). The table came from immunoSEQ multiplex PCR; TCRdb's copy has only in-frame clones and leaves some out. The table records about 81,000 clones, about 95% of them present only once. The CDR3 runs 14 residues. Trimming left V 7 bases short and J 1 base short, with 13 bases between. Per germline, CDR1 MNHEY and CDR2 SVGAGI. This sample is drawn from a study of T cell changes during pregnancy in multiple sclerosis. The source is a female donor with multiple sclerosis, enrolled in a pregnancy study. The sequences come from peripheral blood, collected in the third trimester of pregnancy. The V gene is TRBV6-5, the J gene TRBJ2-5; D may be TRBD1 (5 bases). This CDR3 reads CASKGLGGQETQYF. The CDR3 DNA reads TGTGCCAGCAAGGGGTTGGGTGGCCAAGAGACCCAGTACTTC.